This note documents a single T cell receptor beta chain sequence. This record comes from a study of blood T cell repertoires in COVID-19. On the study more broadly: The origin of the acute and convalescent COVID-19 samples was the United States, Italy and Spain. T cells, B-cell-depleted T cells, or PBMCs provided the cDNA or gDNA that served as material.

Looked up from germline, CDR1 is SGHAT and CDR2 is FQNNGV. V lost 6 bases and J lost 5; bases outside the gene matches: 2. CDR3 size: 13 residues. As handled by the study authors: Estimation of nucleated cell counts relied on the amplification of reference gene primers. Sequencing used immunoSEQ multiplex PCR; TCRdb keeps in-frame clones, though not all of them. The V and J calls and clone size come from that table; D and trimming were worked out from the DNA. The table has hundreds of thousands of clones, around 84% seen once. Donors in Cohort 3 counted as recovered after two negative PCRs, clearance, or symptom resolution.

V usage is TRBV11-2 and J usage is TRBJ2-7, with 12 bases that match TRBD2. This clonotype was sampled from a woman aged 50 to 60 who had recovered from COVID-19. The material sequenced was PBMCs or T cells enriched from blood (not recorded which). The CDR3, as DNA: TGTGCCAGCAGAGGACTAGCGGGAAACGAGCAGTACTTC. Protein: CASRGLAGNEQYF.